Below are 2 T cell receptor beta chains sequenced from a single sample in a study of beta chain features in type 1 diabetes (dated by TCRdb to the late 2010s). Library creation used the immunoSEQ multiplex PCR assay. All of the isolated RNA was reverse transcribed with the High Capacity cDNA Reverse Transcription Kit, so expressed TCRB transcripts were sequenced. The clones in this table, taken by TCRdb from immuneACCESS, are in-frame only. Not every clone is retained; where verified, under half of the shortfall comes from an unresolved V gene, and the cause of the rest is unknown. This sample has around 360,000 clones in its table, and roughly 13% of those were observed once. The ten biggest clones cover 0.0095% to 0.011% of the sample. Results the study describes overall, beyond this receptor: A moderate but significant shortening of TCRB CDR3 length was observed in type 1 diabetes patients in all four CD4+ subsets.

Antigens for these TCRs are unknown. Specimen: naive CD4+ T cells from blood. The cell subset or site label of this sample denotes: true naive CD4+ T cells. Receptors were obtained from a woman aged 18-29 years with type 1 diabetes.

V is TRBV7-2 and J is TRBJ2-3; 8 nucleotides line up with TRBD1. The CDR3 is 15 amino acids. The V segment lost 5 bases and the J segment 5 bases; nucleotides outside the gene matches: 9. Germline CDR1 and CDR2: SGHTA and FQGNSA. CDR3 loop: CASSPQGALVDTQYF. CDR3 DNA: TGTGCCAGCAGCCCCCAGGGGGCTCTCGTAGATACGCAGTATTTT.

This clone was found a few times. This rearrangement joins TRBV30 to TRBJ2-1, with TRBD2 matching over 11 bases. This CDR3 comprises 16 residues. J was trimmed by 4 bases and V by 4 bases; bases with no gene match: 9. Germline V lookup: CDR1 GTSNPN, CDR2 SVGIG (reference sequence). CDR3 loop: CAWTEAGTSGYNEQFF. DNA for the CDR3: TGTGCCTGGACCGAAGCCGGGACTAGCGGTTACAATGAGCAGTTCTTC.